Each of the 28 T cell receptor beta chains below was sequenced from the same sample in a study of blood T cell repertoires in COVID-19. This table comes from immunoSEQ multiplex PCR, and its TCRdb copy is limited to in-frame clones, with some not included. The repertoire has about 230,000 clones, 80% to 90% of them found once; the top ten carry 4.5% to 7%. Source material: peripheral blood. The source of these receptors is an elderly man with acute or convalescent COVID-19.

The V and J genes are TRBV5-5 and TRBJ2-7; TRBD2 agrees at 10 bases. CDR1 SGHKS and CDR2 YYEKEE come from the germline V gene (reference sequence). CDR3 size: 15 residues. Trimming cost V 4 bases and J 0 bases; bases outside gene matches: 4. The CDR3 region is CASSRTSGASYEQYF. The CDR3 DNA sequence: TGTGCCAGCAGCCGTACTAGCGGGGCCTCCTACGAGCAGTACTTC. The whole variable domain, remainder taken from reference TRBV5-5 and TRBJ2-7, is DAGVTQSPTHLIKTRGQQVTLRCSPISGHKSVSWYQQVLGQGPQFIFQYYEKEERGRGNFPDRFSARQFPNYSSELNVNALLLGDSALYLCASSRTSGASYEQYFGPGTRLTVT.

This chain joins TRBV4-1 and TRBJ2-7; 8 nucleotides line up with TRBD1. The junction had 5 bases not matched to a gene; V was cut back by 4 bases and J by 0 bases. Germline V lookup: CDR1 MGHRA, CDR2 YSYEKL. The CDR3 is 15 residues long. This CDR3 is CASSPGQGSSYEQYF. Written as DNA, the CDR3 is TGCGCCAGCAGCCCCGGACAGGGTAGCTCCTACGAGCAGTACTTC.

This chain joins TRBV29-1 and TRBJ2-3, with D perhaps TRBD2 (6 bases). The CDR3 has 14 amino acids. Germline loops: CDR1 SQVTM, CDR2 ANQGSEA. Trimming pared 7 bases from V and 5 bases from J, leaving 19 bases between. The CDR3 region has the DNA TGCAGCGCACGGCGGGACTTCAAGGGAGATACGCAGTATTTT. The encoded protein is CSARRDFKGDTQYF.

The V and J genes are TRBV19 and TRBJ2-7, with 9 bases identical to TRBD1. Germline V gene lookup returns CDR1 LNHDA and CDR2 SQIVND (reference sequence). This CDR3 contains 15 residues. V lost 4 bases to trimming and J lost 2 bases; unmatched junction nucleotides: 6. This CDR3 is CASSTDRGQTYEQYF. As DNA, the CDR3 is TGTGCCAGTAGTACGGACAGGGGCCAAACCTACGAGCAGTACTTC.

The V call is TRBV5-1, the J call TRBJ2-1; TRBD2 matches 8 bases. Germline-derived CDR1 and CDR2 are SGHRS and YFSETQ. CDR3 length equals 14 residues. V lost 4 bases, J lost 6 bases, and 6 bases stayed unmatched. CDR3 DNA: TGCGCCAGCAGCCCCAGGACTAGCTTCAATGAGCAGTTCTTC. Encoded protein: CASSPRTSFNEQFF.

This clone has more than one count but fewer than ten. The chain carries TRBV13 and TRBJ1-3; 11 nucleotides match TRBD1. Germline CDR1 is PRHDT and CDR2 is FYEKMQ (reference sequence). The V segment lost 7 bases and the J segment 3 bases; nucleotides outside the gene matches: 14. CDR3 length equals 18 residues. The CDR3 coding sequence is TGTGCCAGCACCGAACGTCCCGGACAGGGGGCAGGTGGAAACACCATATATTTT. Encoded protein: CASTERPGQGAGGNTIYF.

This chain joins TRBV28 and TRBJ1-1; 8 bases align to TRBD1. The CDR3 spans 14 residues. Germline trimming cut 6 bases from V and 1 base from J; bases unmatched to any gene: 4. Per germline, CDR1 MDHEN and CDR2 SYDVKM. The CDR3 sequence: CASRPGTGNTEAFF. The CDR3 region has the DNA TGTGCCAGCAGACCAGGGACAGGGAACACTGAAGCTTTCTTT. Filled out from reference TRBV28 and TRBJ1-1, the complete variable domain reads DVKVTQSSRYLVKRTGEKVFLECVQDMDHENMFWYRQDPGLGLRLIYFSYDVKMKEKGDIPEGYSVSREKKERFSLILESASTNQTSMYLCASRPGTGNTEAFFGQGTRLTVV.

The chain is built from TRBV5-4 and TRBJ1-4; D remains ambiguous. V was cut by 7 bases and J by 8 bases, with 15 bases left in between. Germline V lookup: CDR1 SGHNT, CDR2 YYREEE (reference sequence). The CDR3 runs to 13 residues. The CDR3 nucleotides are TGTGCCAGCGGAGTCTGGGTGGAAGAAAAACTGTTTTTT. It codes for CASGVWVEEKLFF.

This clone appeared a single time. This chain links TRBV29-1 with TRBJ2-7, with a weak D call TRBD2 (5 bases). The ends were cut back, 7 bases at V and 6 bases at J, with 19 bases in the middle. Germline CDR1 reads SQVTM; CDR2 reads ANQGSEA. CDR3 length equals 13 residues. CDR3 nucleotide sequence: TGCAGCGCGAGCGGTTCTTCCTCGGTCGAGCAGTACTTC. Its protein is CSASGSSSVEQYF.

The J gene is TRBJ2-5, the V gene TRBV2; 10 positions agree with TRBD1. After removal of 8 bases from V and 5 bases from J, the junction contained 11 bases not matched to a gene. Germline V gene data show CDR1 as SNHLY and CDR2 as FYNNEI. The CDR3 runs 15 residues. For the CDR3, the DNA is TGTGCCAGCGGCAGACAGGGGGCGGATACGGAGACCCAGTACTTC. Amino acid sequence: CASGRQGADTETQYF.

The V gene is TRBV27, the J gene TRBJ2-7, with TRBD1 matching over 7 bases. This CDR3 is built from 16 residues. The V gene's germline CDR1 is MNHEY and CDR2 SMNVEV (reference sequence). V gave up 6 bases and J gave up 0 bases; unmatched junction bases: 11. The CDR3 nucleotides read TGTGCCAGCAGCCCCGCTGGGACAGTCCGCTCCTACGAGCAGTACTTC. This translates into CASSPAGTVRSYEQYF.

This clone occurred once. J is TRBJ2-1 and V is TRBV30; TRBD1 is a possible D gene (6 bases). V dropped 4 bases and J dropped 0 bases, with 7 bases sitting between them. Germline V gene sequence: CDR1 GTSNPN, CDR2 SVGIG (reference sequence). The CDR3 length is 13 residues. In DNA form, the CDR3 reads TGTGCCTGGAACAGGGTCTCCTACAATGAGCAGTTCTTC. This encodes CAWNRVSYNEQFF.

The chain uses TRBV7-8 and TRBJ2-1; the D gene is possibly TRBD2 (6 bases). Germline V gene data show CDR1 as SGHVS and CDR2 as FQNEAQ. Deletions cut 1 base from V and 8 bases from J, with 18 bases between. This CDR3 is 16 amino acids long. The CDR3 loop reads CASSLVISRGRDEQFF. CDR3 in DNA: TGTGCCAGCAGCTTAGTAATTTCGCGGGGTCGGGATGAGCAGTTCTTC. Filled out from reference TRBV7-8 and TRBJ2-1, the complete variable domain reads GAGVSQSPRYKVAKRGQDVALRCDPISGHVSLFWYQQALGQGPEFLTYFQNEAQLDKSGLPSDRFFAERPEGSVSTLKIQRTQQEDSAVYLCASSLVISRGRDEQFFGPGTRLTVL.

CDR3 bases: TGTGCCTGGAGTCGGCGGGAGTTAGCCAAAAACATTCAGTACTTC. As protein: CAWSRRELAKNIQYF. The chain is built from TRBV30 and TRBJ2-4, with 7 bases identical to TRBD2. V shed 2 bases, J shed 0 bases, and the junction held 4 bases outside the gene matches. Germline CDR1 is GTSNPN and CDR2 is SVGIG (reference sequence). The length of the CDR3 is 15 residues.

This clone occurred once. The V and J genes are TRBV18 and TRBJ2-5, with a possible D match to TRBD1 (6 bases). The V gene's germline CDR1 is KGHSH and CDR2 LQKENI. This CDR3 contains 16 residues. Trimming removed 4 bases from V and 7 bases from J, with 22 bases in between. The CDR3 reads CASSRVGKGVRGTQYF. The CDR3 region has the DNA TGTGCCAGCTCACGGGTTGGAAAGGGGGTAAGGGGGACCCAGTACTTC.

This clone is a singleton in its sample. The genes are TRBV5-1 and TRBJ2-7, with 10 bases aligning to TRBD1. V was clipped by 1 base and J by 4 bases; unmatched bases: 8. The length of the CDR3 is 16 residues. Germline V gene data show CDR1 as SGHRS and CDR2 as YFSETQ. The CDR3 nucleotides read TGCGCCAGCAGCTTGACGATAGGACAGGGGGTGTACGAGCAGTACTTC. It is translated as CASSLTIGQGVYEQYF.

This clone was seen a handful of times. The chain is built from TRBV30 and TRBJ2-2, with D possibly being TRBD1 (5 bases). The CDR3 loop spans 14 amino acids. CDR1 GTSNPN and CDR2 SVGIG come from the germline V gene (reference sequence). The germline V and J ends were trimmed by 3 bases and 4 bases, with 12 bases remaining between them. CDR3 residues: CAWRDGASTGELFF. The CDR3 bases are TGTGCCTGGAGAGATGGGGCTAGCACCGGGGAGCTGTTTTTT.

This clone is a singleton in its sample. The genes are TRBV7-2 and TRBJ2-5; 8 bases match TRBD1. Germline V CDR1 and CDR2: SGHTA, FQGNSA. V lost 5 bases to trimming and J lost 4 bases; unmatched junction nucleotides: 9. This CDR3 has 15 residues. The CDR3 sequence: CASSPAPGGGETQYF. As DNA, the CDR3 is TGTGCCAGCAGCCCTGCGCCAGGGGGCGGAGAGACCCAGTACTTC.

About this clone itself: This CDR3 is also generated by other DNA sequences in the sample. The chain carries TRBV11-2 and TRBJ1-5; 9 nucleotides agree with TRBD1. The CDR3 consists of 13 residues. Per the germline V gene, CDR1 is SGHAT and CDR2 is FQNNGV. J lost 7 bases, V lost 5 bases, and 3 bases had no gene match. As DNA, the CDR3 is TGTGCCAGCAGCCTTGACAGGGGGCAGCCCCAGCATTTT. Amino acid sequence: CASSLDRGQPQHF.

In nucleotides, the CDR3 is TGTGCCAGCAGCCCCCTGACAGGGGTGGGGAATGAGCAGTTCTTC. This sequence encodes CASSPLTGVGNEQFF. The chain recombines TRBV9 with TRBJ2-1, with TRBD1 matching over 8 bases. Unmatched junction bases numbered 10, after V lost 4 bases and J lost 7 bases. This CDR3 is built from 15 residues. Germline-derived CDR1 and CDR2 are SGDLS and YYNGEE. The variable domain in full, completed from reference TRBV9 and TRBJ2-1, reads DSGVTQTPKHLITATGQRVTLRCSPRSGDLSVYWYQQSLDQGLQFLIQYYNGEERAKGNILERFSAQQFPDLHSELNLSSLELGDSALYFCASSPLTGVGNEQFFGPGTRLTVL.

The gene calls are TRBV10-3 and TRBJ2-3; 8 nucleotides agree with TRBD2. The CDR3 is 15 amino acids. Trimming took 7 bases from V and 4 from J; bases not matched to a gene: 10. Germline assignment: CDR1 ENHRY and CDR2 SYGVKD. CDR3 loop: CAITREGGWSDTQYF. CDR3 DNA: TGTGCCATCACCCGGGAGGGGGGGTGGTCAGATACGCAGTATTTT.

The CDR3, as DNA: TGTGCCAGCAGCGAGGGGGCGAAGACAGATACGCAGTATTTT. Its translation is CASSEGAKTDTQYF. The V call is TRBV11-3, the J call TRBJ2-3; 7 nucleotides agree with TRBD1. The CDR3 has 14 amino acids. Per germline, CDR1 SGHNT and CDR2 YENEEA. J gave up 3 bases and V 5 bases, and 5 bases lay outside the gene matches. The variable domain in full, with the rest retrieved from reference TRBV11-3 and TRBJ2-3, is EAGVVQSPRYKIIEKKQPVAFWCNPISGHNTLYWYLQNLGQGPELLIRYENEEAVDDSQLPKDRFSAERLKGVDSTLKIQPAELGDSAVYLCASSEGAKTDTQYFGPGTRLTVL.

The chain uses TRBV18 and TRBJ1-4, with a tentative D call TRBD1 (6 bases). The better agreement between TRBJ2-2 and the DNA end casts doubt on the J call. Germline V CDR1 and CDR2: KGHSH, LQKENI. This CDR3 spans 12 amino acids. CDR3 region: CASSPLGQELFF. In nucleotides, the CDR3 is TGTGCCAGCTCACCACTGGGACAGGAGCTGTTTTTT.

The chain carries TRBV6-5 and TRBJ2-5, with D possibly being TRBD2 (6 bases). CDR1 is MNHEY and CDR2 is SVGAGI in the germline V gene. This CDR3 region has 14 residues. The V and J ends lost 6 bases and 6 bases respectively, with 17 bases between them. CDR3 bases: TGTGCCAGCAGCGACTACTGGGGGGAAAAGACCCAGTACTTC. It codes for CASSDYWGEKTQYF.

The chain couples TRBV3-1 (or the pseudogene TRBV3-2) to TRBJ2-7; no clear D gene. Germline CDR1 LGHDT, CDR2 YNNKEL (reference sequence). Deletions cut 4 bases from V and 4 bases from J, with 14 bases between. This CDR3 spans 14 amino acids. CDR3 nucleotides: TGTGCCAGCAGCCTACTCCAACAGAGATACGAGCAGTACTTC. This encodes CASSLLQQRYEQYF.

The chain employs TRBV3-1 (or the pseudogene TRBV3-2) and TRBJ2-7, with 10 bases that match TRBD1. Germline-derived CDR1 and CDR2 are LGHDT and YNNKEL (reference sequence). V shed 1 base, J shed 4 bases, and the junction held 13 bases outside the gene matches. This CDR3 has 18 amino acids. CDR3 sequence reads: CASSQVSFTGTGVYEQYF. The CDR3 region has the DNA TGTGCCAGCAGCCAAGTAAGTTTCACCGGGACAGGGGTGTACGAGCAGTACTTC.

This clone has a handful of counts. CDR3 nucleotides: TGTGCCAGCTCCCGGACAGGAGCGAACACCGGGGAGCTGTTTTTT. Encoded protein: CASSRTGANTGELFF. V is TRBV4-2 and J is TRBJ2-2; 7 nucleotides align to TRBD1. V was pared by 8 bases and J by 0 bases, with 6 bases of the junction left unmatched. This CDR3 contains 15 residues. In germline, CDR1 is LGHNA, CDR2 YNFKEQ.

The chain employs TRBV6-6 and TRBJ2-5, with 8 bases aligning to TRBD2. The CDR3 has 13 residues. Germline-derived CDR1 and CDR2 are MNHNY and SVGAGI (reference sequence). Unmatched junction bases numbered 6, after V lost 7 bases and J lost 5 bases. CDR3 in amino acids: CASKYGGRETQYF. CDR3 DNA: TGTGCCAGCAAGTACGGCGGGAGGGAGACCCAGTACTTC.